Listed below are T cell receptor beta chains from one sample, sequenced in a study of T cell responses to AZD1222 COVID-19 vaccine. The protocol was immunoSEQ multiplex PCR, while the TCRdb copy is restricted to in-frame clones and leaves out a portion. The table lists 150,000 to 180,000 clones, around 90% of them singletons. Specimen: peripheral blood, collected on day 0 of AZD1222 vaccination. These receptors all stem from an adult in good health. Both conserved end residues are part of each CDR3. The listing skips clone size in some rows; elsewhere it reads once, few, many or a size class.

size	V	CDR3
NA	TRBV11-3	CASSSGSGAGVEQFF
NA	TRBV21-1	CASSKKGTGGSDTEAFF
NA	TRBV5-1	CASSAGQGYEQYF
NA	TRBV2	CASSYSGREMRQYF
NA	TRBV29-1	CSVEEGNSYGGYTF
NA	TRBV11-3	CASSLDRGTEAFF
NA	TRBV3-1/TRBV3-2	CASSQVPGGELFF
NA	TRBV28	CASSLSAGGRSSYEQYF
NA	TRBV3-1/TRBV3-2	CASSQAGPTNEKLFF
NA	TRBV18	CASSLDGLIEQYF
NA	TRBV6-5	CASSFRTGVGGELFF
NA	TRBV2	CASRSTPRGIGDIQYF
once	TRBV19	CASSSPGTDYGYTF
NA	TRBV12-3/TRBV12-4	CASSNRANYGYTF
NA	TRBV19	CASTSNRVNQPQHF
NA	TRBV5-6	CASSLWTGNSPLHF
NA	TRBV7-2	CASSLDRGLGNTIYF
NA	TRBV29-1	CSVFPHGSRDIEAFF
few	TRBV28	CASSFPPDSYEQYF
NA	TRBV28	CASSLYGRNQPQHF
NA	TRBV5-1	CASSPIEGVPNYGYTF
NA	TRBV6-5	CASRAGHSPLHF
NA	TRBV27	CASSLIGGSGELFF
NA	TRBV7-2	CASSLEPNSYEQYF
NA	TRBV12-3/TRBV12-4	CASSWREGSEAFF
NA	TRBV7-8	CASSSETQYF
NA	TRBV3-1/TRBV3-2	CASSSAGGKETQYF
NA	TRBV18	CASSTGTGSSPLHF
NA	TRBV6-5	CASSWSGEGTGELFF
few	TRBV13	CASSVDSLYEQYF
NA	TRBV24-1	CATSGRGGGPYNEQFF
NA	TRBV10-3	CAISESGGWNTEAFF
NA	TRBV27	CASSFGQGASEQYF
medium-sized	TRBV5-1	CASSPQGSGYTF
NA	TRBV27	CASSRQPGQTTDTQYF
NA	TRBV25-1	CASSDPKTGGKGYTF
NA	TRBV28	CASSSTQGARGYGYTF
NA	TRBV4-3	CASSQGAPGQGGYEQYF
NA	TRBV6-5	CASSRSRGLNTEAFF
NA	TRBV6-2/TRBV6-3	CASSYAGSIEYF
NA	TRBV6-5	CASSFGQGVREQYF
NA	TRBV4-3	CASSQDRGESQPQHF
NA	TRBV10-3	CAISPGLAGGSGANVLTF
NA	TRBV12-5	CASGLAPGQGKLFF
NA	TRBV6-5	CASSSSDRVVGYTF
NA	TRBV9	CASSPPSGGTDTQYF
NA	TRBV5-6	CASRPGQLNTEAFF
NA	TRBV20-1	CSASNNTIYF
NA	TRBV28	CASTPQGVAEAFF
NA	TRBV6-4	CASRRGAVLTYEQYF
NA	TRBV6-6	CASTPRAQLPNEAFF
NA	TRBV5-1	CASSLDTSSETQYF
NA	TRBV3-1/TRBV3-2	CASSQGAGRYYGYTF